Listed below are T cell receptor beta chains from one sample, sequenced in a study of technical replicates of blood from a handful of donors. Here immunoSEQ multiplex PCR was the method, and the copy in TCRdb shows in-frame clones only, minus some. The sample records about 74,000 clones, approximately 75% being singletons. Source material: PBMCs. The receptors come from a human donor in good health. Some clones in this sample may be carry-over from other donors' samples. Both conserved end residues are part of each CDR3. Fields, in order: CDR3 DNA, CDR3 protein, J gene, D gene, V gene, clone size. The D gene is left open where the match is weak. Part of the rows lack a size; the others show once, few, many or a class for expanded clones.

CDR3 DNA: TGTGCCAGCAGCCTAAGACAGGGGGATCAGCCCCAGCATTTT
CDR3 protein: CASSLRQGDQPQHF
J gene: TRBJ1-5
D gene: TRBD1
V gene: TRBV7-6
clone size: once

CDR3 DNA: TGTGCCACCAGTGGGACAGATGGCGGCTACACCTTC
CDR3 protein: CATSGTDGGYTF
J gene: TRBJ1-2
D gene: TRBD1
V gene: TRBV15
clone size: NA

CDR3 DNA: TGTGCCAGCTCACCAACGGGACCACCGGGGGGCAATGAGCAGTTCTTC
CDR3 protein: CASSPTGPPGGNEQFF
J gene: TRBJ2-1
D gene: TRBD2
V gene: TRBV18
clone size: NA

CDR3 DNA: TGTGCCAGCAGCCCTGGGTGGGAGGTCCGATCGGGCTACACCTTC
CDR3 protein: CASSPGWEVRSGYTF
J gene: TRBJ1-2
D gene: NA
V gene: TRBV6-5
clone size: NA

CDR3 DNA: TGTGCCAGCAGTGTACAGGGTGGCGATCAGCCCCAGCATTTT
CDR3 protein: CASSVQGGDQPQHF
J gene: TRBJ1-5
D gene: NA
V gene: TRBV6-1
clone size: NA

CDR3 DNA: TGTGCCAGCAGCTTAGCCCCGGGACAGGGCTACGAGCAGTACTTC
CDR3 protein: CASSLAPGQGYEQYF
J gene: TRBJ2-7
D gene: TRBD1
V gene: TRBV11-2
clone size: few

CDR3 DNA: TGCAGCGTTGAAAGGGGCGTAAGGACTGAAGCTTTCTTT
CDR3 protein: CSVERGVRTEAFF
J gene: TRBJ1-1
D gene: NA
V gene: TRBV29-1
clone size: NA

CDR3 DNA: TGTGCCAGCATGTACAGGGTCGGGTCCAATGAGCAGTTCTTC
CDR3 protein: CASMYRVGSNEQFF
J gene: TRBJ2-1
D gene: NA
V gene: TRBV2
clone size: NA

CDR3 DNA: TGTGCCTGGAGTGTACTTAGTTTAGGGCTAGCGGGGGGCAATGAGCAGTTCTTC
CDR3 protein: CAWSVLSLGLAGGNEQFF
J gene: TRBJ2-1
D gene: TRBD2
V gene: TRBV30
clone size: NA

CDR3 DNA: TGTGCCAGCAGGGGGACAGGGGGCCCTGAAAAACTGTTTTTT
CDR3 protein: CASRGTGGPEKLFF
J gene: TRBJ1-4
D gene: TRBD1
V gene: TRBV6-4
clone size: NA

CDR3 DNA: TGTGCCAGCAGGGTTGGACAGGGGGCTTCTGGGGCCAACGTCCTGACTTTC
CDR3 protein: CASRVGQGASGANVLTF
J gene: TRBJ2-6
D gene: TRBD1
V gene: TRBV2
clone size: NA

CDR3 DNA: TGCAGCGTTCGTAGCGGGAGGGACCCTATGGATGAGCAGTTCTTC
CDR3 protein: CSVRSGRDPMDEQFF
J gene: TRBJ2-1
D gene: TRBD2
V gene: TRBV29-1
clone size: NA

CDR3 DNA: TGCGCCAGCAGCCAAGGGACAGGGGAGGCTGAAAAACTGTTTTTT
CDR3 protein: CASSQGTGEAEKLFF
J gene: TRBJ1-4
D gene: TRBD1
V gene: TRBV4-3
clone size: NA

CDR3 DNA: TGTGCCAGCAGCCCGGACAGGGCCACTGAAGCTTTCTTT
CDR3 protein: CASSPDRATEAFF
J gene: TRBJ1-1
D gene: TRBD1
V gene: TRBV7-9
clone size: once

CDR3 DNA: TGTGCTAGTGGTTTGTTAAACGGGAGGGTAGGTTATGAGCAGTTCTTC
CDR3 protein: CASGLLNGRVGYEQFF
J gene: TRBJ2-1
D gene: TRBD2
V gene: TRBV12-5
clone size: NA

CDR3 DNA: TGTGCCAGCAGCTTACTTGGCGGGCAGTTCTTC
CDR3 protein: CASSLLGGQFF
J gene: TRBJ2-1
D gene: NA
V gene: TRBV7-2
clone size: NA

CDR3 DNA: TGTGCCAGCAGTGACCCGAACAGGGCAGGAACTGAAGCTTTCTTT
CDR3 protein: CASSDPNRAGTEAFF
J gene: TRBJ1-1
D gene: NA
V gene: TRBV25-1
clone size: once

CDR3 DNA: TGCGCCAGCAGCTTGGCGGGGGGGTACACTGAAGCTTTCTTT
CDR3 protein: CASSLAGGYTEAFF
J gene: TRBJ1-1
D gene: NA
V gene: TRBV5-1
clone size: medium-sized

CDR3 DNA: TGTGCCAGCAGCTTGTTCGGGGGAAATTACAATGAGCAGTTCTTC
CDR3 protein: CASSLFGGNYNEQFF
J gene: TRBJ2-1
D gene: NA
V gene: TRBV5-6
clone size: NA

CDR3 DNA: TGTGCCAGCTCACCGACCGGGACTACACGGTCCAATGAGCAGTTCTTC
CDR3 protein: CASSPTGTTRSNEQFF
J gene: TRBJ2-1
D gene: TRBD2
V gene: TRBV18
clone size: NA

CDR3 DNA: TGTGCCAGCAGCGTAGAGATAGGGGGCAATGAGCAGTTCTTC
CDR3 protein: CASSVEIGGNEQFF
J gene: TRBJ2-1
D gene: NA
V gene: TRBV9
clone size: once

CDR3 DNA: TGCAGCGTTAAGGGACAGGTCCTTTACGAGCAGTACTTC
CDR3 protein: CSVKGQVLYEQYF
J gene: TRBJ2-7
D gene: TRBD1
V gene: TRBV29-1
clone size: NA

CDR3 DNA: TGTGCCAGCATACGGGACACCCTGGGGGAGCAGTACTTC
CDR3 protein: CASIRDTLGEQYF
J gene: TRBJ2-7
D gene: NA
V gene: TRBV27
clone size: NA

CDR3 DNA: TGTGCCAGCAGCTTCTCCGGGAAAAAAGATCAGCCCCAGCATTTT
CDR3 protein: CASSFSGKKDQPQHF
J gene: TRBJ1-5
D gene: NA
V gene: TRBV7-9
clone size: few

CDR3 DNA: TGTGCCAGTAGTATAGCCGGGGGGATCAGTGAAGCTTTCTTT
CDR3 protein: CASSIAGGISEAFF
J gene: TRBJ1-1
D gene: NA
V gene: TRBV19
clone size: once

CDR3 DNA: TGTGCCACCAGCAGAGATTCGAAGCGGGGGGTCCCCTACGAGCAGTACTTC
CDR3 protein: CATSRDSKRGVPYEQYF
J gene: TRBJ2-7
D gene: TRBD2
V gene: TRBV15
clone size: NA

CDR3 DNA: TGTGCCAGCAGGGGTGTCAGGCGAACCGGGAGGAACACTGAAGCTTTCTTT
CDR3 protein: CASRGVRRTGRNTEAFF
J gene: TRBJ1-1
D gene: NA
V gene: TRBV6-7
clone size: NA

CDR3 DNA: TGTGCCAGCAGCCTGGGGACTAGCGGCAGCACAGATACGCAGTATTTT
CDR3 protein: CASSLGTSGSTDTQYF
J gene: TRBJ2-3
D gene: TRBD2
V gene: TRBV5-4
clone size: NA

CDR3 DNA: TGTGCCAGCAGTTTAGCGGGAGGTGATTTCTTC
CDR3 protein: CASSLAGGDFF
J gene: TRBJ2-1
D gene: TRBD2
V gene: TRBV2
clone size: NA

CDR3 DNA: TGTGCCTGGAGTGGAACACGTAATCAGCCCCAGCATTTT
CDR3 protein: CAWSGTRNQPQHF
J gene: TRBJ1-5
D gene: NA
V gene: TRBV30
clone size: many

CDR3 DNA: TGTGCCAGCAGTCCCAGCCGGGGGACAGGGCTAATGGTGAAAAAACTGTTTTTT
CDR3 protein: CASSPSRGTGLMVKKLFF
J gene: TRBJ1-4
D gene: TRBD1
V gene: TRBV27
clone size: NA

CDR3 DNA: TGTGCCAGCAGCTTAGCGACCGAGCGGGGAAGGCATGAGCAGTTCTTC
CDR3 protein: CASSLATERGRHEQFF
J gene: TRBJ2-1
D gene: TRBD2
V gene: TRBV7-2
clone size: NA

CDR3 DNA: TGTGCCAGCAGCAAAGAAACAGAGAAATGCACAGATACGCAGTATTTT
CDR3 protein: CASSKETEKCTDTQYF
J gene: TRBJ2-3
D gene: NA
V gene: TRBV21-1
clone size: NA

CDR3 DNA: TGTGCCGCGGAAAGGGGTCGGGACGAGCAGTACTTC
CDR3 protein: CAAERGRDEQYF
J gene: TRBJ2-7
D gene: NA
V gene: TRBV25-1
clone size: NA

CDR3 DNA: TGTGCCAGCAGCCGAGTCGCTAGGAACACTGAAGCTTTCTTT
CDR3 protein: CASSRVARNTEAFF
J gene: TRBJ1-1
D gene: NA
V gene: TRBV11-2
clone size: NA

CDR3 DNA: TGTGCCAGCAGTGATGGGACAGAGCGTGGCTACACCTTC
CDR3 protein: CASSDGTERGYTF
J gene: TRBJ1-2
D gene: TRBD1
V gene: TRBV25-1
clone size: NA